These 12 T cell receptor beta chains share one sample of origin, sequenced in a study of T cell responses to AZD1222 COVID-19 vaccine. Profiling relied on immunoSEQ multiplex PCR, and the TCRdb table lists in-frame clones only, not all of them. The sample holds about 140,000 clones; more than 80% are singletons and the top ten take 1.6%. Sequencing used peripheral blood, obtained on day 0 of AZD1222 vaccination. These receptors all stem from an adult in good health.

Concerning this clone itself: An end of the junction differs from the germline gene, which may be a read error. The chain couples TRBV7-9 to TRBJ1-4; D is uncertain. The CDR3 is 14 amino acids. Germline CDR1 SEHNR, CDR2 FQNEAQ (reference sequence). The CDR3: CASSLRGAQSGLLF. CDR3 bases: TGTGCCAGCAGCTTACGGGGTGCCCAGTCGGGCCTCCTTTTT. The full variable domain, with the rest looked up from reference TRBV7-9 and TRBJ1-4, is DTGVSQNPRHKITKRGQNVTFRCDPISEHNRLYWYRQTLGQGPEFLTYFQNEAQLEKSRLLSDRFSAERPKGSFSTLEIQRTEQGDSAMYLCASSLRGAQSGLLFGSGTQLSVL.

The chain employs TRBV24-1 and TRBJ2-7; a weak D match, TRBD2 (5 bases). V was cut by 3 bases and J by 1 base, with 6 bases left in between. The CDR3 covers 13 residues. The V gene's germline CDR1 is KGHDR and CDR2 SFDVKD. Here the CDR3 reads CATSDRGSYEQYF. Here the CDR3 DNA reads TGTGCCACCAGTGATCGGGGTTCCTACGAGCAGTACTTC.

V and J are TRBV6-5 and TRBJ2-5, with 7 bases aligning to TRBD1. CDR1 is MNHEY and CDR2 is SVGAGI in the germline V gene. The CDR3 length is 14 residues. Trimming removed 6 bases from V and 1 base from J; junction bases left unmatched: 5. CDR3 nucleotides: TGTGCCAGCAGGGACAGGAGACTCCAAGAGACCCAGTACTTC. This gives the protein CASRDRRLQETQYF.

The chain joins TRBV3-1 (or the pseudogene TRBV3-2) to TRBJ2-5, with 8 bases lining up with TRBD2. J was trimmed by 2 bases and V by 2 bases; bases with no gene match: 7. The CDR3 has 16 amino acids. Germline V gene lookup returns CDR1 LGHDT and CDR2 YNNKEL (reference sequence). DNA for the CDR3: TGTGCCAGCAGCCAAATAGCAGCGGGAGTTCAAGAGACCCAGTACTTC. This gives the protein CASSQIAAGVQETQYF.

In this sample, this clone turned up a few times. The V and J genes are TRBV6-5 and TRBJ2-1; D tentatively fits TRBD1 or TRBD2 (5 bases each). The CDR3 has 15 amino acids. The V end was cut by 6 bases, the J end by 8 bases, with 20 bases between. Germline CDR1 reads MNHEY; CDR2 reads SVGAGI. The CDR3, as DNA: TGTGCCAGCAGGCCCCTCGGGGCTAGTTTCCATGAGCAGTTCTTC. Translated, it gives CASRPLGASFHEQFF.

This rearrangement joins TRBV19 to TRBJ1-5; a weak D match, TRBD1 (5 bases). The V gene lost 2 bases and the J gene lost 7 bases, with 18 bases spanning the gap. The germline V gene encodes CDR1 LNHDA and CDR2 SQIVND (reference sequence). The CDR3 covers 16 residues. The CDR3 is CASSILGLQGGQPQHF. DNA for the CDR3: TGTGCCAGTAGTATACTAGGGTTGCAGGGTGGGCAGCCCCAGCATTTT.

This clone has a handful of counts. The rearrangement uses TRBV7-6 and TRBJ2-3; TRBD1 might be the D (5 bases). The germline V gene has CDR1 SGHVS and CDR2 FNYEAQ. Trimming took off 3 bases at V and 1 base at J, with 14 bases between the two ends. CDR3 length: 16 residues. DNA for the CDR3: TGTGCCAGCAGCTTCTTCTTTGGGGCGGGCACAGATACGCAGTATTTT. Translation: CASSFFFGAGTDTQYF.

This sequence joins TRBV15 and TRBJ2-5; D unresolved. Trimming cost V 4 bases and J 0 bases, with 3 bases left between them. Germline V lookup: CDR1 LNHNV, CDR2 YYDKDF (reference sequence). This CDR3 comprises 12 residues. CDR3 in amino acids: CATSIHQETQYF. The CDR3 DNA sequence: TGTGCCACCAGCATTCACCAAGAGACCCAGTACTTC. The full variable domain, with the rest looked up from reference TRBV15 and TRBJ2-5, is DAMVIQNPRYQVTQFGKPVTLSCSQTLNHNVMYWYQQKSSQAPKLLFHYYDKDFNNEADTPDNFQSRRPNTSFCFLDIRSPGLGDTAMYLCATSIHQETQYFGPGTRLLVL.

The V call is TRBV2, the J call TRBJ2-1, with 9 nucleotides matching TRBD2. V lost 5 bases to trimming and J lost 8 bases; unmatched junction nucleotides: 10. The germline CDR1 and CDR2 sequences are SNHLY and FYNNEI. This CDR3 is 15 amino acids long. DNA for the CDR3: TGTGCCAGCAGTACCCCTAGCGGGATCCCCCATGAGCAGTTCTTC. Encoded protein: CASSTPSGIPHEQFF.

Concerning this clone itself: Other DNA variants within this sample encode the same CDR3. The CDR3 is CASRGSGNTIYF. The CDR3 DNA reads as TGTGCCAGCCGGGGGTCTGGAAACACCATATATTTT. The V gene is TRBV6-5, the J gene TRBJ1-3; maybe TRBD1 (5 bases). V was shortened by 8 bases and J by 1 base, with 6 bases between the two germline ends. The CDR3 length is 12 residues. Germline V gives CDR1 MNHEY, CDR2 SVGAGI.

The CDR3 nucleotides read TGCGCCAGCAGTGACGGAGCGGTGAGCTCCTACAATGAGCAGTTCTTC. Translation gives CASSDGAVSSYNEQFF. The V gene is TRBV10-2, the J gene TRBJ2-1; possibly TRBD2 for D (5 bases). The germline V gene encodes CDR1 WSHSY and CDR2 SAAADI. CDR3 length: 16 residues. Trimming took off 3 bases at V and 0 bases at J, with 12 bases between the two ends.

The chain is built from TRBV7-9 and TRBJ1-2; 9 bases line up with TRBD1. The length of the CDR3 is 15 residues. The J segment lost 2 bases and the V segment lost 5 bases, leaving 6 bases of the junction unmatched. Germline V gene sequence: CDR1 SEHNR, CDR2 FQNEAQ (reference sequence). The CDR3 bases are TGTGCCAGCAGCAGGGGACAGGGAGGCAACTATGGCTACACCTTC. Its translation: CASSRGQGGNYGYTF.